Reported below is one TCR beta chain. This clone's antigen is unknown. No base-level quality is on record; no much larger clone is a single base apart. These data originate in a study of response to subunit inactivated influenza vaccine listed by TCRdb under 2018. Background on the whole study: To follow how T cells responded to a trivalent subunit inactivated influenza vaccine, the researchers relied on deep quantitative profiling of the T cell receptor repertoire.

Study-wide conclusions, independent of this receptor: The authors suggested that each seasonal influenza vaccination may recruit only a limited number of new T cells.

Receptors were amplified or captured by RT-PCR. The instrument given in TCRdb is Illumina HiSeq 2500. TCRdb reprocessing: public reads trimmed at Q25 with fastp, clones called with MiXCR, in-frame beta chains kept. CDR3 protein duplicates are merged, each entry listing the most common genes and DNA. The sample contains roughly 790,000 distinct CDR3 sequences, about 20% of them found a single time. Around 9.6% of the sample is taken by the ten largest. The CDR3 goes from the cysteine to the phenylalanine over 13 residues. Only the CDR3 part of the read is kept: 39 bases, read in frame from the first base. V loses 0 bases, J loses 4 bases, and the germline ends lie 6 bases apart. Per the germline V gene, SGDLS is the CDR1 and YYNGEE is the CDR2.

The V and J segments used are TRBV9 and TRBJ2-3, with an unclear D gene assignment. This sequence was found in a man aged 50 to 60 who received an inactivated influenza vaccine. Donor details come from another sample of the same person, matched by shared clones. The source material was PBMCs from blood, sampled 5 days after vaccination. The CDR3 reads CASSVGVADTQYF. The DNA is TGTGCCAGCAGCGTAGGAGTGGCAGATACGCAGTATTTT.